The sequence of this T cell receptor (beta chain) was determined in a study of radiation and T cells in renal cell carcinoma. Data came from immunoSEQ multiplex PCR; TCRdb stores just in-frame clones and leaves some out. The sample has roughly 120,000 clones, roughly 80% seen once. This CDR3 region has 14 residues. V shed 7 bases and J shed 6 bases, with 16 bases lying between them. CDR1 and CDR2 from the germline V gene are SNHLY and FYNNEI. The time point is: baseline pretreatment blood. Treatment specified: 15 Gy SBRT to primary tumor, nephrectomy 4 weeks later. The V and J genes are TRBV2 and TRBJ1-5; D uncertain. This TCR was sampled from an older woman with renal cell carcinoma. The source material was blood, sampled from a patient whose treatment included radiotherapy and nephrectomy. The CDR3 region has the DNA TGTGCCAGCAACCCCAGGTCGGAGGGTCAGCCCCAGCATTTT. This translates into CASNPRSEGQPQHF.